These T cell receptor beta chains were read from a single sample in a study of vaccination and CD4 T cells after COVID-19. Via MiXCR, TCRdb re-called the PCR reads, giving one row per CDR3 protein. The sample consists of 20,000 to 25,000 distinct CDR3 sequences, 38% of them appearing once. Antigens for these TCRs are unknown. Sequencing was performed on CD4+ T cells from blood, cultured in vitro, taken before SARS-CoV-2 vaccination. These receptors all come from a human donor who received a COVID-19 vaccine. The CDR3 runs from the conserved cysteine through the conserved F or W. The D gene is left open where the match is weak. The size entry is marked missing in some rows and otherwise reads once, few, many or a size class.

CDR3aa: CASSLVGGRQSAEAFF
CDR3nt: TGTGCCAGCAGCTTGGTAGGGGGGCGGCAGTCGGCTGAAGCTTTCTTT
abundance: few
v_gene: TRBV5-3
j_gene: TRBJ1-1
d_gene: NA

CDR3aa: CASSRPGQGTYEQYF
CDR3nt: TGTGCCAGCTCACGACCGGGACAGGGGACCTACGAGCAGTACTTC
abundance: few
v_gene: TRBV18
j_gene: TRBJ2-7
d_gene: TRBD1

CDR3aa: CAWSPGVGETQYF
CDR3nt: TGTGCCTGGAGTCCGGGGGTAGGAGAGACCCAGTACTTC
abundance: NA
v_gene: TRBV30
j_gene: TRBJ2-5
d_gene: NA

CDR3aa: CASSLFTNTEAFF
CDR3nt: TGCGCCAGCAGCTTGTTTACGAACACTGAAGCTTTCTTT
abundance: NA
v_gene: TRBV5-1
j_gene: TRBJ1-1
d_gene: NA

CDR3aa: CSARAIPGPPGANVLTF
CDR3nt: TGCAGTGCTAGAGCTATTCCGGGACCCCCTGGGGCCAACGTCCTGACTTTC
abundance: few
v_gene: TRBV20-1
j_gene: TRBJ2-6
d_gene: NA

CDR3aa: CASSYDLRTGTQQETQYF
CDR3nt: TGTGCCAGCAGTTACGACTTACGCACCGGGACCCAACAAGAGACCCAGTACTTC
abundance: few
v_gene: TRBV6-2/TRBV6-3
j_gene: TRBJ2-5
d_gene: NA

CDR3aa: CASSSWSGGGYTF
CDR3nt: TGTGCCAGCTCATCTTGGTCAGGGGGCGGCTACACCTTC
abundance: NA
v_gene: TRBV18
j_gene: TRBJ1-2
d_gene: TRBD1

CDR3aa: CSGWRQGANTEAFF
CDR3nt: TGCAGTGGTTGGAGACAGGGGGCGAACACTGAAGCTTTCTTT
abundance: NA
v_gene: TRBV20-1
j_gene: TRBJ1-1
d_gene: TRBD1

CDR3aa: CASSYPTPSGANVLTF
CDR3nt: TGTGCCAGCAGTTACCCAACTCCGTCTGGGGCCAACGTCCTGACTTTC
abundance: NA
v_gene: TRBV6-5
j_gene: TRBJ2-6
d_gene: NA

CDR3aa: CSARSGDTEAFF
CDR3nt: TGCAGTGCTAGATCAGGGGACACTGAAGCTTTCTTT
abundance: once
v_gene: TRBV20-1
j_gene: TRBJ1-1
d_gene: NA

CDR3aa: CASGVGQGLWYNEQFF
CDR3nt: TGTGCTAGTGGTGTGGGACAGGGATTGTGGTACAATGAGCAGTTCTTC
abundance: once
v_gene: TRBV12-5
j_gene: TRBJ2-1
d_gene: TRBD1

CDR3aa: CASSVGYEQYF
CDR3nt: TGTGCCAGCAGTGTCGGCTACGAGCAGTACTTC
abundance: NA
v_gene: TRBV2
j_gene: TRBJ2-7
d_gene: NA

CDR3aa: CASSLGADYGYTF
CDR3nt: TGTGCCAGCAGCTTGGGGGCAGACTATGGCTACACCTTC
abundance: few
v_gene: TRBV5-4
j_gene: TRBJ1-2
d_gene: NA

CDR3aa: CSASDYNTDTQYF
CDR3nt: TGCAGTGCTAGTGACTACAACACAGATACGCAGTATTTT
abundance: NA
v_gene: TRBV20-1
j_gene: TRBJ2-3
d_gene: NA

CDR3aa: CATSRPSGGANVLTF
CDR3nt: TGTGCCACCAGCAGGCCCTCCGGTGGGGCCAACGTCCTGACTTTC
abundance: few
v_gene: TRBV15
j_gene: TRBJ2-6
d_gene: NA

CDR3aa: CAWSVPGQGNQPQHF
CDR3nt: TGTGCCTGGAGCGTGCCGGGACAGGGCAATCAGCCCCAGCATTTT
abundance: NA
v_gene: TRBV30
j_gene: TRBJ1-5
d_gene: TRBD1

CDR3aa: CASSPRGEKLFF
CDR3nt: TGTGCCAGCAGTCCGAGGGGCGAAAAACTGTTTTTT
abundance: NA
v_gene: TRBV12-3/TRBV12-4
j_gene: TRBJ1-4
d_gene: NA

CDR3aa: CASSVGTGANYGYTF
CDR3nt: TGTGCCAGCAGCGTAGGGACAGGAGCCAACTATGGCTACACCTTC
abundance: NA
v_gene: TRBV9
j_gene: TRBJ1-2
d_gene: TRBD1

CDR3aa: CASDLYPTDTQYF
CDR3nt: TGTGCCAGCGACCTATATCCCACAGATACGCAGTATTTT
abundance: NA
v_gene: TRBV28
j_gene: TRBJ2-3
d_gene: NA

CDR3aa: CASSEGRFTQYF
CDR3nt: TGTGCCAGCAGTGAGGGTCGGTTTACGCAGTATTTT
abundance: NA
v_gene: TRBV25-1
j_gene: TRBJ2-3
d_gene: NA

CDR3aa: CASSAPPGTLETGELFF
CDR3nt: TGTGCCAGTAGTGCTCCCCCCGGGACATTGGAGACCGGGGAGCTGTTTTTT
abundance: NA
v_gene: TRBV19
j_gene: TRBJ2-2
d_gene: NA

CDR3aa: CASSSGSNYGYTF
CDR3nt: TGTGCCAGCAGCTCCGGCTCTAACTATGGCTACACCTTC
abundance: NA
v_gene: TRBV7-2
j_gene: TRBJ1-2
d_gene: NA